The clone carrying this T cell receptor (beta chain) was recorded many times. Its antigen is unknown. The sample comes from a study of T cells after yellow fever vaccination. Overall study context: Fractions of low cell number were prepared using SMART-Seq v4 Ultra Low Input. Findings and limits, study-wide: Abundant bulk-population clonotypes could contaminate the FACS-sorted repertoires. A faster peak, day 5 versus 15, was reached by the weaker secondary response.

Conversion of TCR transcripts into cDNA relied on 5'RACE template switching, which added a universal primer site and UMIs. TCRdb fed the 5' RACE reads into MiXCR, producing one record per CDR3 protein. The sample records around 340,000 distinct CDR3 sequences, roughly an eighth being singletons. The ends were cut back, 4 bases at V and 1 base at J, with 10 bases in the middle. The CDR3 sequence is 14 residues long. CDR1 SGHRS and CDR2 YFSETQ come from the germline V gene. The chain recombines TRBV5-1 with TRBJ2-3; a possible D gene is TRBD1 (5 bases). The clonotype originates from a man younger than 30 who received the YFV17D yellow fever vaccine. Sequenced material: CD4+ T cells sorted from PBMCs, taken 15 days after the yellow fever booster vaccination. The CDR3, as DNA: TGCGCCAGCAGCATACCGACAGGCACAGATACGCAGTATTTT. Translated, it gives CASSIPTGTDTQYF.